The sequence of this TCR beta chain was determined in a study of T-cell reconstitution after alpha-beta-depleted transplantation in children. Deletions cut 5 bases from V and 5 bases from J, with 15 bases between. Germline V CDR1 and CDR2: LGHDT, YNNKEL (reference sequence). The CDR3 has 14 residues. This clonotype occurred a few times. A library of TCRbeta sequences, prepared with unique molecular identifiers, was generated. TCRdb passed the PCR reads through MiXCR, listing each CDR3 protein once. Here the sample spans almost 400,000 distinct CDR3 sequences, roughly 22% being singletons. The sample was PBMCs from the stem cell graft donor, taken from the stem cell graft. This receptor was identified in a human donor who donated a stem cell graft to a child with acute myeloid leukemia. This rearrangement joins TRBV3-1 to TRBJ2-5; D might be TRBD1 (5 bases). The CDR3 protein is CASSARGARETQYF. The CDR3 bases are TGTGCCAGCAGCGCAAGGGGCGCGAGGGAGACCCAGTACTTC.